Shown below are 4 T cell receptor beta chains from a single sample sequenced in a study of blood T cells in healthy people across ages. A J-beta primer mix and a sample-barcoded 5' primer were used in a second PCR of about 7 to 12 cycles. TCRdb re-called the 5' RACE reads through MiXCR, storing one row per CDR3 protein. The sample includes hundreds of thousands of distinct CDR3 sequences, approximately 30% of them seen just once. Sequencing used blood. These receptors were taken from a woman of 80 years or more in good health.

This clonotype was recorded at least ten times. J is TRBJ1-1 and V is TRBV5-1, with 9 bases aligning to TRBD1. CDR1 and CDR2 (germline): SGHRS, YFSETQ. The V and J ends lost 4 bases and 5 bases, in that order; junction bases with no gene match: 9. The CDR3 is 15 amino acids. For the CDR3, the DNA is TGCGCCAGCAGCCTCGGATCGACAGGGGGGACTGAAGCTTTCTTT. Protein: CASSLGSTGGTEAFF.

This clonotype has at least ten counts. The CDR3 bases are TGCGCCAGCAGCTTTACAGGGTCTGGTGGCTACACCTTC. Its protein is CASSFTGSGGYTF. The J gene is TRBJ1-2, the V gene TRBV5-1; D is possibly TRBD1 (6 bases). This CDR3 spans 13 amino acids. With 2 bases removed from V and 7 bases from J, the gap between germline ends came to 12 bases. Germline V gene sequence: CDR1 SGHRS, CDR2 YFSETQ. The full variable domain, completed using reference TRBV5-1 and TRBJ1-2, is KAGVTQTPRYLIKTRGQQVTLSCSPISGHRSVSWYQQTPGQGLQFLFEYFSETQRNKGNFPGRFSGRQFSNSRSEMNVSTLELGDSALYLCASSFTGSGGYTFGSGTRLTVV.

This clonotype was seen at least ten times. This chain joins TRBV24-1 and TRBJ2-4; 8 bases line up with TRBD1. The CDR3 is made up of 15 amino acids. J gave up 7 bases and V 5 bases, and 9 bases lay outside the gene matches. Germline V gene lookup returns CDR1 KGHDR and CDR2 SFDVKD. The CDR3 region is CATSAGTGRSNIQYF. As DNA, the CDR3 is TGTGCCACCAGTGCCGGGACAGGAAGATCGAACATTCAGTACTTC.

This clonotype was recorded at least ten times. A much larger clone is a single base away; this may be a read error. The chain carries TRBV7-2 and TRBJ2-7; D might be TRBD1 (6 bases). V lost 3 bases, J lost 0 bases, and 12 bases lay in between. The CDR3 loop spans 15 amino acids. CDR1 is SGHTA, CDR2 FQGNSA, per germline. CDR3 protein: CASSLGRDNSYEQYF. CDR3 nucleotide sequence: TGTGCCAGCAGCTTGGGCCGGGACAACTCCTACGAGCAGTACTTC.